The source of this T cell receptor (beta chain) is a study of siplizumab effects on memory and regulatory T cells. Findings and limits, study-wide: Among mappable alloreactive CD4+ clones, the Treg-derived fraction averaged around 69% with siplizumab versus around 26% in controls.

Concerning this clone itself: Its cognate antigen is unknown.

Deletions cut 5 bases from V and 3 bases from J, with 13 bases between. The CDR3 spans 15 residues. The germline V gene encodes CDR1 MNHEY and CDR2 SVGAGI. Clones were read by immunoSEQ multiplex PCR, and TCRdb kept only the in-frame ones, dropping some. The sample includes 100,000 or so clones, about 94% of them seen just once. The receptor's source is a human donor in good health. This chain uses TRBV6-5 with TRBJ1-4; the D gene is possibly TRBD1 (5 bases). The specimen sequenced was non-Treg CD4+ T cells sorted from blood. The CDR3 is CASSRQNGANEKLFF. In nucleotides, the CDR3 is TGTGCCAGCAGTCGACAGAATGGTGCTAATGAAAAACTGTTTTTT.